The text below deals with one T cell receptor (beta chain). Its specificity is not known. The data were obtained in a study of CD8+ T cells in alopecia areata. Study-wide findings and caveats: Compared with normal scalp, lesional scalp had higher clonality and more expanded CD8+ clones. Sequenced scalp T cells also include alphabeta T cells resident in normal skin.

The CDR3 sequence is 17 residues long. J lost 0 bases, V lost 8 bases, and 12 bases had no gene match. From germline, CDR1 is MNHEY and CDR2 SMNVEV (reference sequence). cDNA serving as the sequencing template came from extracted, reverse transcribed RNA. Method: immunoSEQ multiplex PCR; TCRdb's copy keeps in-frame clones and lacks some. The repertoire holds approximately 150,000 clones, with roughly 66% as singletons. Collected material from alopecia areata patients comprised lesional scalp punch biopsies and peripheral blood. The TCR comes from a human donor with alopecia areata. The sequenced sample was CD8+ T cells sorted from blood, obtained at week 0. The genes are TRBV27 and TRBJ2-2, with 7 bases lining up with TRBD2. CDR3 nucleotide sequence: TGTGCCAGCCGTCACCACCACCGGGAGGCGAACACCGGGGAGCTGTTTTTT. Its translation: CASRHHHREANTGELFF.